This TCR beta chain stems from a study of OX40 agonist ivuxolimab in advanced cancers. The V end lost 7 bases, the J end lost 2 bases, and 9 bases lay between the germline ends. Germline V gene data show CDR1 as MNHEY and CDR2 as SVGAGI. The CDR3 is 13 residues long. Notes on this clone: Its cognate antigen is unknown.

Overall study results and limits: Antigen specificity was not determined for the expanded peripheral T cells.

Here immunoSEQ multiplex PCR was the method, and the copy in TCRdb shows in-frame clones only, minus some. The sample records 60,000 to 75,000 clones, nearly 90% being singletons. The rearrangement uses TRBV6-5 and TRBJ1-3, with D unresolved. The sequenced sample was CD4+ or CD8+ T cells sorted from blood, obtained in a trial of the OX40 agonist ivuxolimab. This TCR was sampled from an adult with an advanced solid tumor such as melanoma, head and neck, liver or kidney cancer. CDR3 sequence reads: CASTTPAGNTIYF. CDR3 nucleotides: TGTGCCAGCACTACCCCCGCTGGAAACACCATATATTTT.